These T cell receptor beta chains were read from a single sample in a study of memory CD4+ T cells and cytomegalovirus serostatus. Method: immunoSEQ multiplex PCR; TCRdb's copy keeps in-frame clones and lacks some. The data hold 40,000 to 55,000 clones, with around 88% observed a single time. Sequencing input: memory CD4+ T cells from blood. These receptors were obtained from an adult in good health and CMV-seropositive. Each CDR3 is given with its conserved first and last residue. The D gene is left open where the match is weak. Clone size, where shown, is once, few, many, or a class for clones that have expanded.

CDR3nt,CDR3aa,abundance,j_gene,v_gene,d_gene
TGTGCCAGCAGTCACAGCCGACCGACGAACACCGGGGAGCTGTTTTTT,CASSHSRPTNTGELFF,.,TRBJ2-2,TRBV6-6,.
TGTGCCAGCAGCCAGACAGGGGCTAATGAAAAACTGTTTTTT,CASSQTGANEKLFF,.,TRBJ1-4,TRBV7-9,TRBD1
TGTGCCAGCAGCTTAGCAGCCTCTGGAAACACCATATATTTT,CASSLAASGNTIYF,few,TRBJ1-3,TRBV7-8,.
TGCGCCAGCAGCCAAGATTCGGAGACTAGCGGTTCCAATGAGCAGTTCTTC,CASSQDSETSGSNEQFF,once,TRBJ2-1,TRBV4-1,TRBD2
TGTGCCAGCAGCGTAGGTCTAGGCAACTATGGCTACACCTTC,CASSVGLGNYGYTF,.,TRBJ1-2,TRBV9,.
TGCGCCAGCAGGGTCGGAGCGGCTAGGGAGACCCAGTACTTC,CASRVGAARETQYF,.,TRBJ2-5,TRBV5-1,.
TGTGTTTCGCCCTGGGTTTTATGTCCGTACGAGCAGTACTTC,CVSPWVLCPYEQYF,.,TRBJ2-7,TRBV19,.
TGTGCCAGTAGTCCGAGGACAGGGAGCTATGGCTACACCTTC,CASSPRTGSYGYTF,.,TRBJ1-2,TRBV19,TRBD1
TGTGCCAGCAGTGACATAGGGGCCCTGTACTTC,CASSDIGALYF,.,TRBJ2-5,TRBV2,.
TGTGCCAGCAGCTTAGGGTCAGGGGGCCTCTATGGCTACACCTTC,CASSLGSGGLYGYTF,.,TRBJ1-2,TRBV7-2,TRBD1
TGTGCCAGCAGTGAAGTAGCAGGGGGTAATGAAAAACTGTTTTTT,CASSEVAGGNEKLFF,.,TRBJ1-4,TRBV6-1,TRBD1
TGCGCCAGCAGCCCGGGTTTGGGACAGGGGACCTACGAGCAGTACTTC,CASSPGLGQGTYEQYF,.,TRBJ2-7,TRBV5-1,TRBD1
TGTGCCAGCAGTAGGAACGGGGGCCAGGATGAGCAGTTCTTC,CASSRNGGQDEQFF,once,TRBJ2-1,TRBV6-4,.
TGCGCCAGCAGCCTGGGACAGACCAAGAACACTGAAGCTTTCTTT,CASSLGQTKNTEAFF,once,TRBJ1-1,TRBV5-1,TRBD1
TGTGCCTGGTCTAAGGGGGGACAGGGGTCGGAGACCCAGTACTTC,CAWSKGGQGSETQYF,.,TRBJ2-5,TRBV30,TRBD1
TGTGCCAGCAGTTCCGGGACTATGTACGAGCAGTACTTC,CASSSGTMYEQYF,.,TRBJ2-7,TRBV25-1,TRBD2
TGTGCCAGCAGCGTAAGCGGAAGCTCCTACAATGAGCAGTTCTTC,CASSVSGSSYNEQFF,.,TRBJ2-1,TRBV9,.
TGTGCCAGTAGTCCCGGGACAGGACACACCGGGGAGCTGTTTTTT,CASSPGTGHTGELFF,once,TRBJ2-2,TRBV19,TRBD1
TGTGCCAGCAGAGGGAGGACAGGGGGCAGTGGCTACACCTTC,CASRGRTGGSGYTF,.,TRBJ1-2,TRBV27,TRBD1
TGTGCCAGCAGTGAAGCCAGCGGGCGGGACTATGGCTACACCTTC,CASSEASGRDYGYTF,few,TRBJ1-2,TRBV6-1,.
TGTGCCAGCTCTGAGGCGACAGTCTCCTACAATGAGCAGTTCTTC,CASSEATVSYNEQFF,.,TRBJ2-1,TRBV6-1,.
TGCGCCAGCAGCTTGGTCCTGGACAGGTCACACGAGCAGTACTTC,CASSLVLDRSHEQYF,.,TRBJ2-7,TRBV5-1,TRBD1
TGCGCCAGCAGCTTGGCCCCATCCTACGAGCAGTACTTC,CASSLAPSYEQYF,.,TRBJ2-7,TRBV5-1,.
TGTGCCAGCAGTTTAATCTATGGGACAGGTGCCTACGAGCAGTACTTC,CASSLIYGTGAYEQYF,.,TRBJ2-7,TRBV28,TRBD1
TGTGCCAGCAGCCCGACTCAGCGAGGGTTCTACGAGCAGTACTTC,CASSPTQRGFYEQYF,once,TRBJ2-7,TRBV5-4,.
TGTGCCAGTAGTATAAAGGACAGGGGCAATCAGCCCCAGCATTTT,CASSIKDRGNQPQHF,.,TRBJ1-5,TRBV19,TRBD1